This T cell receptor beta chain was obtained from a study of Ad26.COV2.S vaccination and SARS-CoV-2 variants. This sample's treatment: about 20 received Ad26.COV2.S at low or high dose, single or two shots; 5 received placebo; per-sample allocation not given. Specimen acquisition occurred on day 63 following the initial vaccine or placebo injection. Ad26.COV2.S expressed prefusion-stabilized spike from the original Wuhan strain. This CDR3 has 12 amino acids. Germline CDR1 and CDR2: MNHEY and SVGAGI. Trimming cost V 7 bases and J 9 bases; bases outside gene matches: 5. Repertoires were generated with immunoSEQ multiplex PCR, while TCRdb's copy carries only in-frame clones and drops some. The table lists some 250,000 clones, 88% of them singletons, with approximately 12% in the top ten.

This receptor was obtained from a person aged 18-65 years who received the Ad26.COV2.S COVID-19 vaccine or a placebo. This chain joins TRBV6-5 and TRBJ1-2; the match to TRBD1 covers 10 bases. The sample was peripheral blood, taken in a trial of Ad26.COV2.S vaccine versus placebo. CDR3: CASTGTGDSYTF. CDR3 DNA sequence: TGTGCCAGCACCGGGACAGGGGACAGCTACACCTTC.